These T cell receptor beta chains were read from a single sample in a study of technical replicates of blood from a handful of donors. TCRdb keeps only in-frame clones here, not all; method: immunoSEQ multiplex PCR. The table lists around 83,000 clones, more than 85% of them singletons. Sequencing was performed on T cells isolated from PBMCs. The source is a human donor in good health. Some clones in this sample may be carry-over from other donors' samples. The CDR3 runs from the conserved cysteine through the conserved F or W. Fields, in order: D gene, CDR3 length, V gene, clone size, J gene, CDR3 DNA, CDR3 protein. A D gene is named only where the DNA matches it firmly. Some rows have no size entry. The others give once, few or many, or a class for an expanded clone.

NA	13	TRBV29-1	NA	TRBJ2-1	TGCAGCGTTGAAGAAGGCCACCCAGGGGAGCAGTTCTTC	CSVEEGHPGEQFF
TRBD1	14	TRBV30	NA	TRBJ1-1	TGTGCCTGGAGACGGGACAGCCTGAACACTGAAGCTTTCTTT	CAWRRDSLNTEAFF
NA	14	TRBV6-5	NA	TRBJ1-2	TGTGCCAGCAGTTACTCCCAGGGCCAAGGCGGCTACACCTTC	CASSYSQGQGGYTF
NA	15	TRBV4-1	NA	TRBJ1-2	TGCGCCAGCAGCTCATTCTGGACAGTCGCTTATGGCTACACCTTC	CASSSFWTVAYGYTF
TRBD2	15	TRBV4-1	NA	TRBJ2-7	TGCGCCAGCAGCCGCTCTAGCGGGGTAGCCTACGAGCAGTACTTC	CASSRSSGVAYEQYF
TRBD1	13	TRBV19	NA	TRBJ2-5	TGTGCCAGTAGTATGGGACAGGGAGAGACCCAGTACTTC	CASSMGQGETQYF
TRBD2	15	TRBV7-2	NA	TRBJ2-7	TGTGCCAGCAGCTTAGGACTAGCGGGAGCGGGGGAGCAGTACTTC	CASSLGLAGAGEQYF
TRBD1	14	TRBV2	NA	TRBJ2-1	TGTGCCAGCATCCGGGACAGGTCCTACAATGAGCAGTTCTTC	CASIRDRSYNEQFF
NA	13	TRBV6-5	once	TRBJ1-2	TGTGCCAGCAGGAGGCAGGGACTCTATGGCTACACCTTC	CASRRQGLYGYTF
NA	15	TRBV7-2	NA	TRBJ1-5	TGTGCCAGCAGCTTAGTGTGGGGCCCGAATCAGCCCCAGCATTTT	CASSLVWGPNQPQHF
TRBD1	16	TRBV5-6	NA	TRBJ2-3	TGTGCCAGCAGCTTGACAGGGACAGGGTACACAGATACGCAGTATTTT	CASSLTGTGYTDTQYF
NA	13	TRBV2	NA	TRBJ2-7	TGTGCCAGCAGCGGACTGGGCATAGGGGAGCAGTACTTC	CASSGLGIGEQYF
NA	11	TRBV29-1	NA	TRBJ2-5	TGCAGCGTTGCGGACAGAGAGACCCAGTACTTC	CSVADRETQYF
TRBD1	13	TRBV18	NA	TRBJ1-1	TGTGCCAGCTCACCTGACAGGGCCGATGAAGCTTTCTTT	CASSPDRADEAFF
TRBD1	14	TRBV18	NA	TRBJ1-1	TGTGCCAGCTCACCTCGACAGGGCCTCACTGAAGCTTTCTTT	CASSPRQGLTEAFF
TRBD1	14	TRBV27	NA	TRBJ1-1	TGTGCCAGCTCCCCGGGGCAGGGGGCCTCTGAAGCTTTCTTT	CASSPGQGASEAFF
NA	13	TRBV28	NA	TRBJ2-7	TGTGCCAGCAGCCAAAGGGGATCCTACGAGCAGTACTTC	CASSQRGSYEQYF
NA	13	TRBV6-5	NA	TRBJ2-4	TGTGCCAGCAGTTACGACCGCGGAAACATTCAGTACTTC	CASSYDRGNIQYF
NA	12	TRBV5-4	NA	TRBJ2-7	TGTGCCAGCAGCTTGAACGGGTACGAGCAGTACTTC	CASSLNGYEQYF
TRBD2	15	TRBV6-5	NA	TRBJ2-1	TGTGCCACTGGACTAGCGGAAAGCTCCTACAATGAGCAGTTCTTC	CATGLAESSYNEQFF
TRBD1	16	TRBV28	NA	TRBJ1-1	TGTGCCAGCAGTTTATGGCGCAGGGGGCCCAACACTGAAGCTTTCTTT	CASSLWRRGPNTEAFF
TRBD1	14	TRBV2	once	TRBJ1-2	TGTGCCAGCAGTGACGACAGGGGGCGTTTTGGCTACACCTTC	CASSDDRGRFGYTF
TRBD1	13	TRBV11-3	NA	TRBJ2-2	TGTGCCAGCAGACTCCAGGGGGCCGGGGAGCTGTTTTTT	CASRLQGAGELFF
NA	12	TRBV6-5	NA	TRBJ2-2	TGTGCCAGCAGTTACGGGAGGGGGGAGCTGTTTTTT	CASSYGRGELFF
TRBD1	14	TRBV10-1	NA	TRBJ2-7	TGCGCCAGCAGTGTCTTAGGACAGGGTAACGAGCAGTACTTC	CASSVLGQGNEQYF
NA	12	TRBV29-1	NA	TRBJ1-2	TGCAGCGTTGAAGTAGGCGGCTATGGCTACACCTTC	CSVEVGGYGYTF
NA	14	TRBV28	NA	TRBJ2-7	TGTGCCAGCAGGGTCGAACCGGGGGACTACGAGCAGTACTTC	CASRVEPGDYEQYF
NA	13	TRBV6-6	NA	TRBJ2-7	TGTGCCAGCAGTTATTCGGTATCCGACGAGCAGTACTTC	CASSYSVSDEQYF
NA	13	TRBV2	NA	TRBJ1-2	TGTGCCAGCAGTGAAGGATTTAGAGATGGCTACACCTTC	CASSEGFRDGYTF
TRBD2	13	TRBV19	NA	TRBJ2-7	TGTGCCAGTAGTATTCTAGCGGCGAGGGAGCAGTACTTC	CASSILAAREQYF
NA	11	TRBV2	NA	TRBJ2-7	TGTGCCAGCAGTTATATCGGCGAGCAGTACTTC	CASSYIGEQYF
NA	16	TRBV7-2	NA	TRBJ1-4	TGTGCCAGCACCTCTGAGTCTGGACAGTCTAATGAAAAACTGTTTTTT	CASTSESGQSNEKLFF
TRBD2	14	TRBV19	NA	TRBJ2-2	TGTGCCAGTATGGGCGGGAGAAACACCGGGGAGCTGTTTTTT	CASMGGRNTGELFF
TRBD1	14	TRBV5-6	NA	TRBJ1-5	TGTGCCAGCAGCCAGCTACAGGGGAAGAAGCCCCAGCATTTT	CASSQLQGKKPQHF
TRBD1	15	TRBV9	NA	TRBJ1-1	TGTGCCAGCAGCCCCCGGACAGGGGGCGATTCTGAAGCTTTCTTT	CASSPRTGGDSEAFF
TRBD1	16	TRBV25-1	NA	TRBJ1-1	TGTGCCAGCAGTATAGGGGGCGCAGGAATGAACACTGAAGCTTTCTTT	CASSIGGAGMNTEAFF
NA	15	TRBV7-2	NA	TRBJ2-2	TGTGCCAGCAGCTTAGTGAGTCTAGCCACCGGGGAGCTGTTTTTT	CASSLVSLATGELFF
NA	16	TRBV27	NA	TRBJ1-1	TGTGCCAGCAGCACAGGTCGAGCTCTCGGGAACACTGAAGCTTTCTTT	CASSTGRALGNTEAFF
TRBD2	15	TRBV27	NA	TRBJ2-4	TGTGCCAGCAGTTGGGCTAGCGGGAGTCTGGAGATTCAGTACTTC	CASSWASGSLEIQYF
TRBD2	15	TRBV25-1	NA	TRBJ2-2	TGTGCCAGCAGTGACTGGCGGGAGGGGCCCGGGGAGCTGTTTTTT	CASSDWREGPGELFF
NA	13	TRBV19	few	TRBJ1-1	TGTGCCAGTAACATCGACGGGAGGACTGAAGCTTTCTTT	CASNIDGRTEAFF
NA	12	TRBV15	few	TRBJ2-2	TGTGCCACCAGCAGAGTCGGCGGGGAGCTGTTTTTT	CATSRVGGELFF
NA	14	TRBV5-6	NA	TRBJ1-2	TGTGCCAGCAGCAGGGGTGTGACAGCATATGGCTACACCTTC	CASSRGVTAYGYTF
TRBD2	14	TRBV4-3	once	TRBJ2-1	TGCGCCAGCAGCCATCTTAGCGGGAGTAATGAGCAGTTCTTC	CASSHLSGSNEQFF
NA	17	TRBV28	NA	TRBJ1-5	TGTGCCAGCAGTTGGGATTTAAGACAGGAGACTTATCAGCCCCAGCATTTT	CASSWDLRQETYQPQHF
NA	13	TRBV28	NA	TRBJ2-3	TGTGCCAGCAGTTTTTCCCAGTCAGATACGCAGTATTTT	CASSFSQSDTQYF
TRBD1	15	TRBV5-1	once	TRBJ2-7	TGCGCCAGCAGCGGCGGACAGGCGAGCTCCTACGAGCAGTACTTC	CASSGGQASSYEQYF
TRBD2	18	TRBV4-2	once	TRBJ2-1	TGTGCCAGCAGCCACGGGACTAGCGGGAGGGAGATTCGCAATGAGCAGTTCTTC	CASSHGTSGREIRNEQFF
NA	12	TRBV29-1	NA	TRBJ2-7	TGCAGCGTTGAAGATCGGGACTACGAGCAGTACTTC	CSVEDRDYEQYF
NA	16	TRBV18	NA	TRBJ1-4	TGTGCCAGCTCACACAGGGAATTTACAACTAATGAAAAACTGTTTTTT	CASSHREFTTNEKLFF
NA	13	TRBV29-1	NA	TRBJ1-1	TGCAGCGTTGTTGGGCAGCCCTACACTGAAGCTTTCTTT	CSVVGQPYTEAFF
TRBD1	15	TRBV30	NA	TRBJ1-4	TGTGCCTGGAGTTCCGGGGGACAGGTTAATGAAAAACTGTTTTTT	CAWSSGGQVNEKLFF
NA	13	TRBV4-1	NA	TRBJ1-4	TGCGCCAGCAGCCAAGGATTGACAGAAAAACTGTTTTTT	CASSQGLTEKLFF
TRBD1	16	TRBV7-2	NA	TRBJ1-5	TGTGCCAGCAGCTTAAACAGGGGGAGAGGCAATCAGCCCCAGCATTTT	CASSLNRGRGNQPQHF